This entry features one T cell receptor (beta chain) sequence. The data were obtained in a study of radiotherapy plus CTLA-4 blockade in lung cancer. Produced via immunoSEQ multiplex PCR; TCRdb's table is partial and in-frame only. The table lists 26,000 or so clones, about 80% of them singletons. Trimming took off 0 bases at V and 3 bases at J, with 11 bases between the two ends. CDR1 KGHSH and CDR2 LQKENI come from the germline V gene. This CDR3 is built from 15 residues. The receptor was derived from a human donor with non-small cell lung cancer that progressed on radiotherapy plus ipilimumab. V usage is TRBV18 and J usage is TRBJ2-5; tentative D call: TRBD1 (5 bases). Sequencing was performed on peripheral blood, taken from a patient treated with radiotherapy plus ipilimumab. The CDR3 DNA follows: TGTGCCAGCTCACCACCGAATACAGGAGAAGAGACCCAGTACTTC. Translated, it gives CASSPPNTGEETQYF.